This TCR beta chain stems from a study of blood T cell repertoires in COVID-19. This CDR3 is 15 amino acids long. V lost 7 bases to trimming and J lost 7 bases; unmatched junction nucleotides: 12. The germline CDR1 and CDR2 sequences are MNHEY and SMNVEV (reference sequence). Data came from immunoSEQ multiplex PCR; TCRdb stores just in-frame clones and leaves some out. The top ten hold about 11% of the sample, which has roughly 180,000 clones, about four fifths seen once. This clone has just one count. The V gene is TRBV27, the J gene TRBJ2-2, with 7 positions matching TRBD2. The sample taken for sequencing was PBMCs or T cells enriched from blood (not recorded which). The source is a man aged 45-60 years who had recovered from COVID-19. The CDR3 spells CASTSEGGPVGELFF. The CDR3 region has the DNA TGTGCCAGCACCTCTGAGGGAGGGCCCGTCGGGGAGCTGTTTTTT.